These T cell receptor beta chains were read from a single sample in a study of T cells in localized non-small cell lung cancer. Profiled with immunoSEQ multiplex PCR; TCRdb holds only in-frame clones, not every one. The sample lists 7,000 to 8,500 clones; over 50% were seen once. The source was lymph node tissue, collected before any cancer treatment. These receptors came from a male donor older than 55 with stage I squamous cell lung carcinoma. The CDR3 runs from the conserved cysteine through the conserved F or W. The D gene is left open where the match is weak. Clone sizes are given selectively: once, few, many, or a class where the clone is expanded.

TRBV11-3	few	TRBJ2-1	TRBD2	TGTGCCAGCAGCAAAGGGACTAGCGGGAGTAATGAGCAGTTCTTC	CASSKGTSGSNEQFF
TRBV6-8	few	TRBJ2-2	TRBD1	TGTGCCAGCAGGACAGGGGGCGCAGGGACCGGGGAGCTGTTTTTT	CASRTGGAGTGELFF
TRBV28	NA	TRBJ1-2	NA	TGTGCCAGCATTTCCAGTATTAACTATGGCTACACCTTC	CASISSINYGYTF
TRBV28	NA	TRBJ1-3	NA	TGTGCCAGCAGTTTATCTCTCGCCGGAAACACCATATATTTT	CASSLSLAGNTIYF
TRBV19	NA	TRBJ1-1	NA	TGTGCCAGTAGCCTCAGCAGGTACACTGAAGCTTTCTTT	CASSLSRYTEAFF
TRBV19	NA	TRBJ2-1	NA	TGTGCCAGTAGCATGAGCAGGAGCTCCTACAATGAGCAGTTCTTC	CASSMSRSSYNEQFF
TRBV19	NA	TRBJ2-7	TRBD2	TGTGCCAGTAGTATTATGGGGGGGACCTACGAGCAGTACTTC	CASSIMGGTYEQYF
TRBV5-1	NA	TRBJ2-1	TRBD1	TGCGCCAGCAGCTCTCCGGGACAGTACAATGAGCAGTTCTTC	CASSSPGQYNEQFF
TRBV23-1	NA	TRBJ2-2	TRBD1	TGCGCCAGCAGTCAACCCGGACAGGGATTTGACACCGGGGAGCTGTTTTTT	CASSQPGQGFDTGELFF
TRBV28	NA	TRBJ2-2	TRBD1	TGTGCCAGCAGCCCAGGGGGCGCCCGGACCGGGGAGCTGTTTTTT	CASSPGGARTGELFF
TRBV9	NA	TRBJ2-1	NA	TGTGCCAGCGGGGGCCTCCAGCGGGATGAGCAGTTCTTC	CASGGLQRDEQFF
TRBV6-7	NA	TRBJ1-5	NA	TGTGCCAGCAGTGGCGAATCGAATCAGCCCCAGCATTTT	CASSGESNQPQHF
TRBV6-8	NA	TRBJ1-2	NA	TGTGCCAGCAGTTACTCGCAGCGGTGGTGGGGCTACACCTTC	CASSYSQRWWGYTF
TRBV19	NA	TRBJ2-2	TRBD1	TGTGCCAGTAGCGGACAGGGCAACCTGAGAACCGGGGAGCTGTTTTTT	CASSGQGNLRTGELFF